This T cell receptor beta chain was captured in a study of T cells in Graves' hyperthyroidism and ophthalmopathy. On this clonotype itself: Antigen specificity is unknown.

Aged 18 to 65, the patients had hyperthyroidism that was newly diagnosed and had lasted under 2 months. Template material for amplifying TCR beta CDR3 regions consisted of RNA transcripts. The TCR CDR3 was amplified in a first-round RT-PCR using the HTBI primer set. TCRdb reanalysed the multiplex PCR reads using MiXCR and keeps one entry per CDR3 protein. The repertoire holds 25,000 to 30,000 distinct CDR3 sequences, with approximately 45% as singletons. CDR1 DFQATT and CDR2 SNEGSKA come from the germline V gene (reference sequence). Trimming took 3 bases from V and 1 from J, leaving 10 bases between them. The CDR3 sequence is 15 residues long. Study conclusions and caveats: Most thyroid-expanded clonotypes above 0.001 were also found in blood.

What was sequenced was blood. The chain links TRBV20-1 to TRBJ2-6; D is possibly TRBD1 or TRBD2 (5 bases each). The source is a woman aged 30 to 39 with Graves' hyperthyroidism. The CDR3 region is CSARVGTSGANVLTF. CDR3 sequence (DNA): TGCAGTGCTAGGGTAGGGACGTCTGGGGCCAACGTCCTGACTTTC.